Given below is one T cell receptor beta chain in context. The target antigen is unknown. Synthesis of cDNA was performed by 5'RACE using 10-nucleotide random UMIs. MiXCR was run by TCRdb on the 5' RACE reads, yielding one entry per CDR3 protein. This sample carries fewer than 20,000 distinct CDR3 sequences, over 25% of them seen once, and the ten largest clones take around 30%. The data originate from a study of neurological immune-mediated disorders. Findings and limits, study-wide: The expanded clones of different subjects shared no CDR3 amino acid sequences (suggesting private repertoires in all groups). HTLV-1-associated myelopathy had the most TCR clonal expansion, whereas multiple sclerosis had the least (lower than in healthy controls).

This CDR3 has 15 residues. Germline-derived CDR1 and CDR2 are LGHDT and YNNKEL (reference sequence). V lost 3 bases to trimming and J lost 8 bases, with 19 bases between them. This TCR was recovered from a man aged 45-60 years with HTLV-1-associated myelopathy (HAM/TSP). The chain carries TRBV3-1 and TRBJ1-1; D is unclear. The sample consisted of PBMCs. CDR3 bases: TGTGCCAGCAGCCAGGAGAAGAGAGCGAACTGGGAAGCTTTCTTT. It is translated as CASSQEKRANWEAFF.